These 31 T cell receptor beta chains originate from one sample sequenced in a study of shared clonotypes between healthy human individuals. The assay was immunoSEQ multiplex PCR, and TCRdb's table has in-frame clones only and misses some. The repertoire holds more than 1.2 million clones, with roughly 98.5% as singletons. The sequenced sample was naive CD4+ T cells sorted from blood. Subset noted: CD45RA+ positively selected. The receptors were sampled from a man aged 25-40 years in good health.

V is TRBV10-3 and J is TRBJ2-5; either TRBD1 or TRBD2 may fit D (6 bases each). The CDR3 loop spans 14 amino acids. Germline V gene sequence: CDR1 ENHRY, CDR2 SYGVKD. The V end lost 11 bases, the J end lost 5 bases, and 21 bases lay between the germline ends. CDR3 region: CASEGGEGKETQYF. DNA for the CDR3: TGTGCCTCTGAGGGGGGAGAGGGGAAGGAGACCCAGTACTTC.

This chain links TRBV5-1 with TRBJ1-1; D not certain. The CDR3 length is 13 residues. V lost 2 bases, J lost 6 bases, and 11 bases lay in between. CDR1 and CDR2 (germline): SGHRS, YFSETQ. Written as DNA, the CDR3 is TGCGCCAGCAGCTTAGGCCTTAGTGCTGAAGCTTTCTTT. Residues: CASSLGLSAEAFF.

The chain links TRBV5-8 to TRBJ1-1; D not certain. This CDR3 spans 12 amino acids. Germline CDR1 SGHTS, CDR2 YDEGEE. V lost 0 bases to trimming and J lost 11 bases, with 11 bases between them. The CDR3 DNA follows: TGTGCCAGCAGCTTGGGTATCCCCGGTGCTTTCTTT. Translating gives CASSLGIPGAFF.

The CDR3 here is CASSSDLTGELFF. CDR3 in DNA: TGTGCCAGCTCATCGGATCTCACCGGGGAGCTGTTTTTT. This chain links TRBV18 with TRBJ2-2; no clear D. Germline CDR1 reads KGHSH; CDR2 reads LQKENI. V lost 5 bases, J lost 4 bases, and 8 bases lay in between. This CDR3 region has 13 residues. The variable domain in full, completed from reference TRBV18 and TRBJ2-2, reads NAGVMQNPRHLVRRRGQEARLRCSPMKGHSHVYWYRQLPEEGLKFMVYLQKENIIDESGMPKERFSAEFPKEGPSILRIQQVVRGDSAAYFCASSSDLTGELFFGEGSRLTVL.

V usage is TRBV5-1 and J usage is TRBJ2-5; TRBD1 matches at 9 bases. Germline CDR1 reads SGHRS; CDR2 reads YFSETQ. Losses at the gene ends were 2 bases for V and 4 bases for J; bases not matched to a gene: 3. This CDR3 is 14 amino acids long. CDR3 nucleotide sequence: TGCGCCAGCAGCTTCACAGGGGGCGGAGAGACCCAGTACTTC. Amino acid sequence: CASSFTGGGETQYF.

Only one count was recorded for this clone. CDR3 protein: CASSVPSTDEQYF. CDR3 in DNA: TGTGCCAGCAGTGTACCTAGCACCGACGAGCAGTACTTC. This chain uses TRBV6-5 with TRBJ2-7; D possibly corresponds to TRBD2 (5 bases). The CDR3 runs to 13 residues. The ends were cut back, 5 bases at V and 5 bases at J, with 13 bases in the middle. The germline V gene has CDR1 MNHEY and CDR2 SVGAGI.

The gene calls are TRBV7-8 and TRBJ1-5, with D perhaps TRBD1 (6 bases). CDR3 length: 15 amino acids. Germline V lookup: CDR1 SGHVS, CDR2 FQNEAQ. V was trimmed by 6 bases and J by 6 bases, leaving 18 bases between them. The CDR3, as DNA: TGTGCCAGCAGTGGGAGGGGGGCGATATTTCAGCCCCAGCATTTT. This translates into CASSGRGAIFQPQHF.

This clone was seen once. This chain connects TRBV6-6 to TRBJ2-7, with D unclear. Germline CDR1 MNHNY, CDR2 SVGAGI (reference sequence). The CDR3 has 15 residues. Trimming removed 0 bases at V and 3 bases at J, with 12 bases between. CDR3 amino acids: CASSYSTGLDYEQYF. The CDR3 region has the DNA TGTGCCAGCAGTTACTCGACTGGGCTTGACTACGAGCAGTACTTC.

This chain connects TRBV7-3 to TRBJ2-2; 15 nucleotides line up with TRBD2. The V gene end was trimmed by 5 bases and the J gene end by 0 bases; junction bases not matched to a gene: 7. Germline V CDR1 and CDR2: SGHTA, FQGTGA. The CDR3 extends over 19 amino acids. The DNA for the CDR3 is TGTGCCAGCAGCAGCTTGGGACTAGCGGGAGGCACGAACACCGGGGAGCTGTTTTTT. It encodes CASSSLGLAGGTNTGELFF.

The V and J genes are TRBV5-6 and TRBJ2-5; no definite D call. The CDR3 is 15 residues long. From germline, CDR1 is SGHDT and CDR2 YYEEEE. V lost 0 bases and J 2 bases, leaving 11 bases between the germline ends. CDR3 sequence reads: CASSLVAGQQETQYF. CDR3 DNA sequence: TGTGCCAGCAGCTTGGTGGCAGGTCAGCAAGAGACCCAGTACTTC. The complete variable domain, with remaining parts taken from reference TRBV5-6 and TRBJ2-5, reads DAGVTQSPTHLIKTRGQQVTLRCSPKSGHDTVSWYQQALGQGPQFIFQYYEEEERQRGNFPDRFSGHQFPNYSSELNVNALLLGDSALYLCASSLVAGQQETQYFGPGTRLLVL.

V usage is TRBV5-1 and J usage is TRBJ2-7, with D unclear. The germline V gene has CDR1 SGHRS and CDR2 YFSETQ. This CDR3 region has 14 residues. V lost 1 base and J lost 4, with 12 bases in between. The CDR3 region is CASSLSFTGYEQYF. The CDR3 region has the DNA TGCGCCAGCAGCTTGTCCTTTACCGGGTACGAGCAGTACTTC.

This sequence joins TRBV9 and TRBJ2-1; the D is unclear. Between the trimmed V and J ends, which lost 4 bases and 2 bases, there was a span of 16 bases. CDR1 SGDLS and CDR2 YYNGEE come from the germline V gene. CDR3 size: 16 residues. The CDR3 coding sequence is TGTGCCAGCAGCTCATCCCCGACTGGCGCCTACAATGAGCAGTTCTTC. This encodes CASSSSPTGAYNEQFF.

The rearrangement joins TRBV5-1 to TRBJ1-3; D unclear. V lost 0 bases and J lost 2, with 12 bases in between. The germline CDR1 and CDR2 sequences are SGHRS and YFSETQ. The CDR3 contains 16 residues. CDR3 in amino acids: CASSLALQGAGNTIYF. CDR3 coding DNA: TGCGCCAGCAGCTTGGCCCTGCAAGGAGCTGGAAACACCATATATTTT.

This chain's CDR3 is CASSPRQGKGYTF. The CDR3 DNA follows: TGTGCCAGCAGCCCGCGACAGGGGAAAGGCTACACCTTC. The chain combines TRBV14 with TRBJ1-2; 8 nucleotides line up with TRBD1. CDR1 and CDR2 (germline): SGHDN, FVKESK. Unmatched junction bases numbered 6, after V lost 4 bases and J lost 8 bases. This CDR3 contains 13 residues. The full variable domain, rest sourced from reference TRBV14 and TRBJ1-2, is EAGVTQFPSHSVIEKGQTVTLRCDPISGHDNLYWYRRVMGKEIKFLLHFVKESKQDESGMPNNRFLAERTGGTYSTLKVQPAELEDSGVYFCASSPRQGKGYTFGSGTRLTVV.

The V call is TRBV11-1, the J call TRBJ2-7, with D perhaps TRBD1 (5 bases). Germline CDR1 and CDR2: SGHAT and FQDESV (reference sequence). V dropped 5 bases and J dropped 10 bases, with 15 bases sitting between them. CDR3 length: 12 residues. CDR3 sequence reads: CASSETATKQYF. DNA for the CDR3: TGTGCCAGCAGCGAGACAGCTACGAAACAGTACTTC.

CDR3 DNA: TGTGCCAGCAGTTTATGGCGGGGACAGGGGGCGGGCTACAATGAGCAGTTCTTC. It translates to CASSLWRGQGAGYNEQFF. The rearrangement uses TRBV27 and TRBJ2-1; 12 positions agree with TRBD1. Germline CDR1 is MNHEY and CDR2 is SMNVEV (reference sequence). The CDR3 length is 18 residues. V shed 1 base and J 3 bases; nucleotides not matched to a gene: 7.

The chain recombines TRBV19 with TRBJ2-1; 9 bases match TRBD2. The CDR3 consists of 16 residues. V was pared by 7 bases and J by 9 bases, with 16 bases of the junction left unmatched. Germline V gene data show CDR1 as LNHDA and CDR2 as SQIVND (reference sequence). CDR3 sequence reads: CASKGQAGGFMGEQFF. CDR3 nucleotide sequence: TGTGCCAGTAAAGGACAAGCGGGAGGATTTATGGGTGAGCAGTTCTTC.

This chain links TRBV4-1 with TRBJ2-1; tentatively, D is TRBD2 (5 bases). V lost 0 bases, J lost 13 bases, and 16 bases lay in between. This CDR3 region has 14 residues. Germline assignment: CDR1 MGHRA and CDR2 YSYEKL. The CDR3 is CASSQDPAAASQFF. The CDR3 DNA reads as TGCGCCAGCAGCCAAGATCCTGCAGCGGCTAGTCAGTTCTTC.

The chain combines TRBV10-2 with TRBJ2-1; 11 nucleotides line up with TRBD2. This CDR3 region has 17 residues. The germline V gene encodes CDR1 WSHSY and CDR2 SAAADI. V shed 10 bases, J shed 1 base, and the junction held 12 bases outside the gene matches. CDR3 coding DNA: TGCGCCACCTTCGGTAGCGGGAGGGCTGGGTCCTACAATGAGCAGTTCTTC. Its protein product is CATFGSGRAGSYNEQFF.

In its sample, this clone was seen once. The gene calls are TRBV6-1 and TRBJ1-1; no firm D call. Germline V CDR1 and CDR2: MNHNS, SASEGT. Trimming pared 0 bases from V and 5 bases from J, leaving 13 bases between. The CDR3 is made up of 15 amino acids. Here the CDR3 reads CASSEALWQVTEAFF. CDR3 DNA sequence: TGTGCCAGCAGTGAAGCGCTTTGGCAGGTGACTGAAGCTTTCTTT.

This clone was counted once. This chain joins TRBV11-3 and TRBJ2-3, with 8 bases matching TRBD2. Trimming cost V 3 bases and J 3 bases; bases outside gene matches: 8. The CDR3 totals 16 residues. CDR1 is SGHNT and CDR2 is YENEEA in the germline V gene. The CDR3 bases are TGTGCCAGCAGCTTCCAGGGACTAGGGGCGACAGATACGCAGTATTTT. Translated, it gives CASSFQGLGATDTQYF.

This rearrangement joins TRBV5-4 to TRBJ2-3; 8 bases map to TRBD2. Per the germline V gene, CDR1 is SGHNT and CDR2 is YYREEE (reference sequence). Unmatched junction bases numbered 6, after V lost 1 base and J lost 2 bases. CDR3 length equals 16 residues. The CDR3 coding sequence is TGTGCCAGCAGCTTGCTTAGCGGGAAAAACACAGATACGCAGTATTTT. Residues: CASSLLSGKNTDTQYF.

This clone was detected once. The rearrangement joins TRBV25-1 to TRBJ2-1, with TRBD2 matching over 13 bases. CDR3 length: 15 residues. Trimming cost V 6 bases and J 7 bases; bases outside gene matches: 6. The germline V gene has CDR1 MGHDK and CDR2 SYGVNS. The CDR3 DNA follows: TGTGCCAGCAGCTGGGGACTAGCGGGATGGAATGAGCAGTTCTTC. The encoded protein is CASSWGLAGWNEQFF.

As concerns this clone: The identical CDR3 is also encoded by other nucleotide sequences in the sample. CDR3 protein: CASSRYEQYF. CDR3 DNA sequence: TGTGCCAGCAGTCGTTACGAGCAGTACTTC. The rearrangement uses TRBV28 and TRBJ2-7; no firm D call. Germline V lookup: CDR1 MDHEN, CDR2 SYDVKM. Trimming removed 5 bases at V and 4 bases at J, with 3 bases between. This CDR3 has 10 residues.

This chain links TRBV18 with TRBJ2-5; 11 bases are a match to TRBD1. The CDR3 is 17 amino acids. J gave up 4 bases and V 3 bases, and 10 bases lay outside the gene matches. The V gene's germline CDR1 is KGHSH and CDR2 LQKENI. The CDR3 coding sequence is TGTGCCAGCTCACCCTTGCCGGGACAGGGGGGGCGAGAGACCCAGTACTTC. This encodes CASSPLPGQGGRETQYF.

CDR3 sequence (DNA): TGTGCCAGCAGCCTGGGACTAGCGAACAATGAGCAGTTCTTC. Translated, it gives CASSLGLANNEQFF. J is TRBJ2-1 and V is TRBV7-3; TRBD2 aligns across 10 bases. V lost 5 bases to trimming and J lost 5 bases; unmatched junction nucleotides: 3. The CDR3 sequence is 14 residues long. Germline-derived CDR1 and CDR2 are SGHTA and FQGTGA.

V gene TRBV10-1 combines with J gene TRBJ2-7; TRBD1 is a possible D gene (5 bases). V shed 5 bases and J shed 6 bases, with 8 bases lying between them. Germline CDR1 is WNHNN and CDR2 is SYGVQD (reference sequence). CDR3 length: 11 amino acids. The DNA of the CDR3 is TGCGCCAGCAGTTCCCAGGGCGAGCAGTACTTC. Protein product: CASSSQGEQYF.

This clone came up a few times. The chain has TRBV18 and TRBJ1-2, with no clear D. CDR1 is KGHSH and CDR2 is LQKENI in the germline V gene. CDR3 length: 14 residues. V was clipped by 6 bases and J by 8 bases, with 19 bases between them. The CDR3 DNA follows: TGTGCCAGCTCCCCTAATGCGGGAGGTTGGGGCTACACCTTC. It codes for CASSPNAGGWGYTF.

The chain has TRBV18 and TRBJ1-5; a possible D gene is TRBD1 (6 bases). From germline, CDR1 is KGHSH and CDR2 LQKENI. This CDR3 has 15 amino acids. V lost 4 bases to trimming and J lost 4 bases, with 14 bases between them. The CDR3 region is CASSLPGDSNQPQHF. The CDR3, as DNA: TGTGCCAGCTCACTGCCAGGGGATTCAAATCAGCCCCAGCATTTT.

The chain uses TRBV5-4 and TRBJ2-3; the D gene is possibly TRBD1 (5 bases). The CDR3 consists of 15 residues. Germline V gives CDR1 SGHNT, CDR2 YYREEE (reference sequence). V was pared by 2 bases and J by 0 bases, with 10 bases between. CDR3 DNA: TGTGCCAGCAGCTTCTTGGGGCCTAGCACAGATACGCAGTATTTT. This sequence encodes CASSFLGPSTDTQYF.

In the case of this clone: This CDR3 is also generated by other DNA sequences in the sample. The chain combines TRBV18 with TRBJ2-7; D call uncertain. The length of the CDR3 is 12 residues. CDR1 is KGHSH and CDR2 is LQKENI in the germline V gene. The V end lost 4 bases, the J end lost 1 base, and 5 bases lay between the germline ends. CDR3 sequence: CASSLYSYEQYF. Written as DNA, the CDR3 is TGTGCCAGCTCACTCTATTCCTACGAGCAGTACTTC.